The 26 T cell receptor beta chains given below trace back to one sample, sequenced in a study of T cell responses to AZD1222 COVID-19 vaccine. Some clones are missing from TCRdb's copy, which holds only in-frame ones; the method was immunoSEQ multiplex PCR. Here the sample spans 95,000 to 100,000 clones, approximately 87% being singletons. The sample was peripheral blood, taken 28 days after the second AZD1222 dose. The receptors here all came from an adult who received the AZD1222 COVID-19 vaccine.

The V call is TRBV20-1, the J call TRBJ2-7; D is unresolved. The CDR3 extends over 10 amino acids. The V gene's germline CDR1 is DFQATT and CDR2 SNEGSKA (reference sequence). V lost 8 bases, J lost 10 bases, and 15 bases lay in between. CDR3 in DNA: TGCAGTCCGAGAGGTCAGGACCAGTACTTC. It yields the protein CSPRGQDQYF.

The J gene is TRBJ2-2, the V gene TRBV7-2, with a weak D call TRBD1 (6 bases). The V gene's germline CDR1 is SGHTA and CDR2 FQGNSA. The CDR3 length is 15 residues. V was pared by 0 bases and J by 1 base, with 6 bases between. This CDR3 reads CASSLAQGNTGELFF. The CDR3 DNA follows: TGTGCCAGCAGCTTAGCACAGGGGAACACCGGGGAGCTGTTTTTT.

The table lists this clone with a count of one. This chain joins TRBV7-9 and TRBJ2-1; D may correspond to TRBD1 or TRBD2 (5 bases each). Between the trimmed V and J ends, which lost 1 base and 5 bases, there was a span of 9 bases. The germline V gene has CDR1 SEHNR and CDR2 FQNEAQ (reference sequence). The length of the CDR3 is 14 residues. The CDR3 spells CASSLGGTNNEQFF. CDR3 DNA: TGTGCCAGCAGCTTAGGAGGGACGAACAATGAGCAGTTCTTC.

This chain uses TRBV4-1 with TRBJ1-5; 10 bases agree with TRBD1. The CDR3 extends over 17 amino acids. CDR1 MGHRA and CDR2 YSYEKL come from the germline V gene. Trimming removed 0 bases from V and 4 bases from J; junction bases left unmatched: 6. The CDR3 sequence is CASSQESGTGENQPQHF. The DNA for the CDR3 is TGCGCCAGCAGCCAAGAATCCGGGACAGGGGAGAATCAGCCCCAGCATTTT.

The rearrangement links TRBV7-3 to TRBJ1-1, with D maybe TRBD1 (6 bases). There are 14 residues in the CDR3. Germline CDR1 reads SGHTA; CDR2 reads FQGTGA. Trimming left V 5 bases short and J 4 bases short, with 14 bases between. CDR3 in DNA: TGTGCCAGCAGCGAACAGGGAGGGACCACTGAAGCTTTCTTT. This gives the protein CASSEQGGTTEAFF.

The rearrangement joins TRBV5-1 to TRBJ2-7; D may match TRBD1 or TRBD2 (5 bases each). V lost 4 bases and J lost 6, with 20 bases in between. The CDR3 sequence is 15 residues long. Germline values: CDR1 SGHRS, CDR2 YFSETQ. CDR3 nucleotide sequence: TGCGCCAGCAGCAAAAGGGGAGAACGGACTTTCGAGCAGTACTTC. Amino acids: CASSKRGERTFEQYF.

The V gene is TRBV24-1, the J gene TRBJ2-1; 10 positions agree with TRBD1. Per germline, CDR1 KGHDR and CDR2 SFDVKD. The CDR3 consists of 16 residues. V trimming: 3 bases; J trimming: 10 bases; junction bases outside the gene matches: 11. CDR3 bases: TGTGCCACCAGTGATCCCCCGGGACAGGGGACGGACGAGCAGTTCTTC. Its translation is CATSDPPGQGTDEQFF.

The V call is TRBV7-9, the J call TRBJ2-7; 10 bases line up with TRBD2. The CDR3 runs 16 residues. CDR1 is SEHNR and CDR2 is FQNEAQ in the germline V gene (reference sequence). V lost 5 bases, J lost 0 bases, and 7 bases stayed unmatched. The CDR3 loop is CASSPGLAASSYEQYF. Written as DNA, the CDR3 is TGTGCCAGCAGCCCCGGACTAGCGGCAAGCTCCTACGAGCAGTACTTC.

The genes are TRBV7-9 and TRBJ2-7; D is perhaps TRBD1 or TRBD2 (5 bases each). Germline-derived CDR1 and CDR2 are SEHNR and FQNEAQ (reference sequence). V was cut by 1 base and J by 6 bases, with 19 bases left in between. The CDR3 is 16 amino acids. CDR3 protein: CASSLGVGEHVLEQYF. CDR3 in DNA: TGTGCCAGCAGCTTAGGGGTAGGGGAGCACGTTCTCGAGCAGTACTTC.

CDR3 DNA: TGTGCCATCAGTCGGGGGGGGAATGAGCAGTTCTTC. Translation: CAISRGGNEQFF. The chain combines TRBV10-3 with TRBJ2-1, with 8 nucleotides matching TRBD2. The CDR3 has 12 residues. Germline trimming cut 5 bases from V and 7 bases from J; bases unmatched to any gene: 1. Germline V gives CDR1 ENHRY, CDR2 SYGVKD.

The chain carries TRBV30 and TRBJ2-1; D is unclear. This CDR3 contains 14 residues. Per the germline V gene, CDR1 is GTSNPN and CDR2 is SVGIG (reference sequence). V was clipped by 0 bases and J by 6 bases, with 12 bases between them. The CDR3 DNA sequence: TGTGCCTGGAGTGTAATAGTTCTGGCCAATGAGCAGTTCTTC. It specifies CAWSVIVLANEQFF. Full variable domain (remainder filled in from reference TRBV30 and TRBJ2-1): SQTIHQWPATLVQPVGSPLSLECTVEGTSNPNLYWYRQAAGRGLQLLFYSVGIGQISSEVPQNLSASRPQDRQFILSSKKLLLSDSGFYLCAWSVIVLANEQFFGPGTRLTVL.

V usage is TRBV3-1 (or the pseudogene TRBV3-2) and J usage is TRBJ2-5, with 8 nucleotides matching TRBD2. Germline V gene data show CDR1 as LGHDT and CDR2 as YNNKEL (reference sequence). This CDR3 region has 15 residues. V shed 7 bases, J shed 1 base, and the junction held 8 bases outside the gene matches. The CDR3 is CASTEPRGGQETQYF. CDR3 coding DNA: TGTGCCAGCACCGAACCACGGGGGGGCCAAGAGACCCAGTACTTC.

V gene TRBV7-2 combines with J gene TRBJ2-2, with D perhaps TRBD2 (7 bases). Germline CDR1 is SGHTA and CDR2 is FQGNSA. V was shortened by 5 bases and J by 7 bases, with 14 bases between the two germline ends. This CDR3 is built from 14 residues. As DNA, the CDR3 is TGTGCCAGCAGCCCACAGGGAGGGGGCGGGGAGCTGTTTTTT. This sequence encodes CASSPQGGGGELFF. The variable domain in full, with the rest retrieved from reference TRBV7-2 and TRBJ2-2, is GAGVSQSPSNKVTEKGKDVELRCDPISGHTALYWYRQSLGQGLEFLIYFQGNSAPDKSGLPSDRFSAERTGGSVSTLTIQRTQQEDSAVYLCASSPQGGGGELFFGEGSRLTVL.

The chain employs TRBV2 and TRBJ2-3, with D perhaps assigned TRBD1 or TRBD2 (6 bases each). CDR3 size: 15 residues. With 7 bases removed from V and 1 base from J, the gap between germline ends came to 15 bases. Germline loops: CDR1 SNHLY, CDR2 FYNNEI. This CDR3 reads CASTPAGGRTDTQYF. The CDR3 DNA is TGTGCCAGCACCCCGGCTGGGGGGCGCACAGATACGCAGTATTTT.

The J gene is TRBJ2-2, the V gene TRBV27, with D uncertain. Germline V gene lookup returns CDR1 MNHEY and CDR2 SMNVEV (reference sequence). V was pared by 1 base and J by 2 bases, with 5 bases between. This CDR3 spans 14 amino acids. As DNA, the CDR3 is TGTGCCAGCAGTTTATATGTCAACACCGGGGAGCTGTTTTTT. Encoded protein: CASSLYVNTGELFF.

This clone was counted between two and nine times. The chain uses TRBV6-2 or TRBV6-3 and TRBJ2-7; D possibly corresponds to TRBD2 (7 bases). The CDR3 runs 16 residues. V shed 0 bases and J shed 2 bases, with 14 bases lying between them. CDR1 and CDR2 from the germline V gene are MNHEY and SVGEGT. The CDR3 DNA reads as TGTGCCAGCAGTTACTCGGGGGGGCCCAGAACCTACGAGCAGTACTTC. As protein: CASSYSGGPRTYEQYF.

The rearrangement joins TRBV27 to TRBJ2-4; 7 bases are a match to TRBD1. This CDR3 is built from 14 residues. Losses at the gene ends were 4 bases for V and 6 bases for J; bases not matched to a gene: 6. Germline assignment: CDR1 MNHEY and CDR2 SMNVEV (reference sequence). CDR3 bases: TGTGCCAGCAGTTGGGACAGCGAAGGAAACATTCAGTACTTC. Its protein is CASSWDSEGNIQYF.

The chain couples TRBV5-1 to TRBJ2-1; 8 bases line up with TRBD1. After removal of 1 base from V and 4 bases from J, the junction contained 4 bases not matched to a gene. Germline assignment: CDR1 SGHRS and CDR2 YFSETQ. This CDR3 has 15 residues. CDR3 in amino acids: CASSLMQGAYNEQFF. The CDR3 coding sequence is TGCGCCAGCAGCTTGATGCAGGGGGCGTACAATGAGCAGTTCTTC.

This rearrangement joins TRBV27 to TRBJ2-7, with 12 nucleotides matching TRBD2. CDR3 length: 15 amino acids. V shed 8 bases and J 5 bases; nucleotides not matched to a gene: 10. Germline V gives CDR1 MNHEY, CDR2 SMNVEV (reference sequence). CDR3 nucleotides: TGTGCCAGCCGAATATCGGGACTAGCGGGCAACGAGCAGTACTTC. This codes for CASRISGLAGNEQYF.

CDR3 sequence (DNA): TGTGCCAGCAGCTTTCGGGCAGGAGGGACAGATACGCAGTATTTT. It specifies CASSFRAGGTDTQYF. The chain couples TRBV11-3 to TRBJ2-3; a weak D match, TRBD2 (6 bases). The germline V gene encodes CDR1 SGHNT and CDR2 YENEEA. The CDR3 is made up of 15 amino acids. The ends were cut back, 3 bases at V and 3 bases at J, with 13 bases in the middle.

The chain has TRBV5-6 and TRBJ1-5, with a possible D match to TRBD1 (5 bases). V lost 4 bases, J lost 0 bases, and 11 bases lay in between. This CDR3 comprises 15 residues. Germline V CDR1 and CDR2: SGHDT, YYEEEE. CDR3 sequence: CASSTTAYSNQPQHF. CDR3 nucleotide sequence: TGTGCCAGCAGCACGACAGCTTATAGCAATCAGCCCCAGCATTTT. Full variable domain (outside the CDR3, taken from reference TRBV5-6 and TRBJ1-5): DAGVTQSPTHLIKTRGQQVTLRCSPKSGHDTVSWYQQALGQGPQFIFQYYEEEERQRGNFPDRFSGHQFPNYSSELNVNALLLGDSALYLCASSTTAYSNQPQHFGDGTRLSIL.

The chain combines TRBV2 with TRBJ2-2; D gene ambiguous. This CDR3 has 11 amino acids. Germline assignment: CDR1 SNHLY and CDR2 FYNNEI. Trimming took 7 bases from V and 9 from J, leaving 9 bases between them. Here the CDR3 reads CASTVRRELFF. Here the CDR3 DNA reads TGTGCCAGCACCGTTCGACGGGAGCTGTTTTTT.

The rearrangement joins TRBV7-9 to TRBJ1-3; TRBD1 is a possible D gene (5 bases). The germline V and J ends were trimmed by 2 bases and 9 bases, with 29 bases remaining between them. The germline CDR1 and CDR2 sequences are SEHNR and FQNEAQ (reference sequence). The CDR3 totals 19 residues. The CDR3 sequence: CASSLTGGDGREGMGTIYF. CDR3 coding DNA: TGTGCCAGCAGCTTAACCGGGGGGGACGGTCGAGAGGGCATGGGCACCATATATTTT.

The chain employs TRBV25-1 and TRBJ1-6, with 7 bases fitting TRBD1. The CDR3 sequence is 15 residues long. Germline values: CDR1 MGHDK, CDR2 SYGVNS. V lost 7 bases to trimming and J lost 8 bases; unmatched junction nucleotides: 11. The CDR3 sequence: CASTSPDRVDSPLHF. In DNA, the CDR3 is TGTGCCAGCACGAGTCCCGACAGGGTCGATTCACCCCTCCACTTT.

This clone appeared a single time. The CDR3 region has the DNA TGTGCCAGCAGTTCACCGGTAGTAGGCCGGACCGGGGAGCTGTTTTTT. Amino acid sequence: CASSSPVVGRTGELFF. The rearrangement links TRBV7-8 to TRBJ2-2, with no clear D. The CDR3 consists of 16 residues. V lost 6 bases to trimming and J lost 5 bases, with 19 bases between them. The V gene's germline CDR1 is SGHVS and CDR2 FQNEAQ.

This clone was seen only once. This sequence joins TRBV27 and TRBJ2-7, with D possibly being TRBD2 (5 bases). Germline V gives CDR1 MNHEY, CDR2 SMNVEV (reference sequence). This CDR3 spans 14 amino acids. V gave up 0 bases and J gave up 1 base, with 7 bases separating them. The CDR3 DNA is TGTGCCAGCAGTTTATCGAGGGAGTCCTACGAGCAGTACTTC. As protein: CASSLSRESYEQYF.